This T cell receptor (beta chain) was recorded in a study of T cell responses to AZD1222 COVID-19 vaccine. Whole-study findings and limits: The reported proportion of spike-specific TCRs targeting unmutated variant regions was nearly half. A mostly white British donor set with more females was recruited, and clonal diversity was possibly underestimated. Repertoires were obtained solely post-peak T cell response.

This table comes from immunoSEQ multiplex PCR, and its TCRdb copy is limited to in-frame clones, with some not included. The table has under 150,000 clones, more than 90% seen once. Only one count was recorded for this clone. Antigen specificity is unknown. The V gene lost 5 bases and the J gene lost 1 base, with 8 bases spanning the gap. The CDR3 is 14 residues long. CDR1 SGHNT and CDR2 YENEEA come from the germline V gene. Second-dose recipients at about 4 or about 12 weeks were treated as one pooled group. This clonotype was obtained from an adult who received the AZD1222 COVID-19 vaccine. The sample consisted of peripheral blood, taken 28 days after the second AZD1222 dose. V and J are TRBV11-3 and TRBJ1-4; D not resolved. CDR3 DNA: TGTGCCAGCAGCAGGCCGGGAACTAATGAAAAACTGTTTTTT. This codes for CASSRPGTNEKLFF. Full variable domain (missing parts from reference TRBV11-3 and TRBJ1-4): EAGVVQSPRYKIIEKKQPVAFWCNPISGHNTLYWYLQNLGQGPELLIRYENEEAVDDSQLPKDRFSAERLKGVDSTLKIQPAELGDSAVYLCASSRPGTNEKLFFGSGTQLSVL.